The T cell receptor (beta chain) under discussion was sequenced for a study of blood T cell repertoires in COVID-19. Study context: Italy, Spain and the United States were the sources of the convalescent and acute COVID-19 samples. The cDNA or gDNA used as material had been derived from T cells, B-cell-depleted T cells, or PBMCs.

Authors' analysis steps: Estimation of nucleated cell counts relied on the amplification of reference gene primers. The repertoire was sequenced with immunoSEQ multiplex PCR; TCRdb's copy has only in-frame clones and lacks some. For V, J and clone size, that table is used; D and trimming come from the DNA. The data contain 70,000 or so clones, roughly nine tenths of them singletons. The CDR3 consists of 15 residues. The V gene's germline CDR1 is SGDLS and CDR2 YYNGEE. J was trimmed by 6 bases and V by 4 bases; bases with no gene match: 6. The chain recombines TRBV9 with TRBJ2-1; 11 bases fit TRBD2. The clonotype comes from a human donor in a cohort sampled during active COVID-19. Input material: peripheral blood. This chain's CDR3 is CASSLTSGIGNEQFF. DNA of the CDR3: TGTGCCAGCAGCCTGACTAGCGGGATAGGCAATGAGCAGTTCTTC.